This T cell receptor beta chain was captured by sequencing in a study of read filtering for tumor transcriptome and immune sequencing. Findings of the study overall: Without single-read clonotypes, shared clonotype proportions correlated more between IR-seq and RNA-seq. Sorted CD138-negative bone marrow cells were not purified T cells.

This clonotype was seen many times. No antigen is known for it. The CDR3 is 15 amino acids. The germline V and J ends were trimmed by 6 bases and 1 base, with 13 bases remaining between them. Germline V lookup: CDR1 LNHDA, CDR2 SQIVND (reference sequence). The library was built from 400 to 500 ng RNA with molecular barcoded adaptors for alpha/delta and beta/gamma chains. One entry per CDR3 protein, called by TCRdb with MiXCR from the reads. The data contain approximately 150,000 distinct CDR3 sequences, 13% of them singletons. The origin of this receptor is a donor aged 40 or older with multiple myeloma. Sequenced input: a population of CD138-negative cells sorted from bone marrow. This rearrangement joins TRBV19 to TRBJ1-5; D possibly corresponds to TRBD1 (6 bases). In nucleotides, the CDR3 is TGTGCCAGTAGATTGGGGGGACACAGCAATCAGCCCCAGCATTTT. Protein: CASRLGGHSNQPQHF.